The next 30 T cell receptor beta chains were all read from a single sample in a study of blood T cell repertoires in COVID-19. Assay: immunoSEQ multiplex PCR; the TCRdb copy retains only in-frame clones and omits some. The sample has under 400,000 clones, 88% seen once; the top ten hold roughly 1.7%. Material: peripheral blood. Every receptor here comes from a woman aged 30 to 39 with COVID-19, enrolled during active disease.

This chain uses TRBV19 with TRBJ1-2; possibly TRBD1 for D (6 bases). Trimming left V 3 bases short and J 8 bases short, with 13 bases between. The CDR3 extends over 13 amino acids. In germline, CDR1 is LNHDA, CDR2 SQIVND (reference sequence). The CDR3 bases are TGTGCCAGTAGTATGAGCCTAACAGGGGGCTACACCTTC. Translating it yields CASSMSLTGGYTF. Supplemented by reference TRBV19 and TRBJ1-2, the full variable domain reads DGGITQSPKYLFRKEGQNVTLSCEQNLNHDAMYWYRQDPGQGLRLIYYSQIVNDFQKGDIAEGYSVSREKKESFPLTVTSAQKNPTAFYLCASSMSLTGGYTFGSGTRLTVV.

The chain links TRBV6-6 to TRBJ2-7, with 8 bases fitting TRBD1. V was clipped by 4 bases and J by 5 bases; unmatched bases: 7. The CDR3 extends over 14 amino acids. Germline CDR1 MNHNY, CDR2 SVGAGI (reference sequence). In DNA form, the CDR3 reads TGTGCCAGCAGTTTGGGACAGGTTAGCAACGAGCAGTACGTC. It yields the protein CASSLGQVSNEQYV.

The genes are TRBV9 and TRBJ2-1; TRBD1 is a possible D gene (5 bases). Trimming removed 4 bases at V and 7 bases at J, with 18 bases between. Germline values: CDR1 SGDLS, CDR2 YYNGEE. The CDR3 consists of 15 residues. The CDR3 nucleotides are TGTGCCAGCAGCTCCTCCAGGGCTGGTGGGAATGAGCAGTTCTTC. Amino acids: CASSSSRAGGNEQFF.

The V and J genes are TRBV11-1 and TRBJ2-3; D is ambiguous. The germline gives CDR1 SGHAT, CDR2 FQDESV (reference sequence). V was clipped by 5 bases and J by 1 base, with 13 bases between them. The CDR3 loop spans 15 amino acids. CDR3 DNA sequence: TGTGCCAGCAGCCTCGCTTGGGCAGGCACAGATACGCAGTATTTT. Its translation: CASSLAWAGTDTQYF.

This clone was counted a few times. The CDR3 nucleotides read TGTGCCAGTAGTATAGCAGGGGGCAGGGGAACCGGGGAGCTGTTTTTT. Its protein product is CASSIAGGRGTGELFF. This rearrangement joins TRBV19 to TRBJ2-2, with 8 bases that match TRBD1. Unmatched junction bases numbered 6, after V lost 1 base and J lost 5 bases. Germline V lookup: CDR1 LNHDA, CDR2 SQIVND (reference sequence). This CDR3 is built from 16 residues.

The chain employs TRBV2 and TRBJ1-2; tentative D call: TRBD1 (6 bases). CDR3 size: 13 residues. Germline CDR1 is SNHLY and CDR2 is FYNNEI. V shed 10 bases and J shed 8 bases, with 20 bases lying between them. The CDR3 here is CATARDTHEGYTF. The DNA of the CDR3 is TGTGCCACTGCCCGGGACACGCACGAGGGCTACACCTTC.

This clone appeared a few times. The CDR3, as DNA: TGTGCCAGCAGTATTTGGGCTGGCTCCTATAATTCACCCCTCCACTTT. As protein: CASSIWAGSYNSPLHF. The rearrangement joins TRBV2 to TRBJ1-6; no definite D call. Germline loops: CDR1 SNHLY, CDR2 FYNNEI. The V end was cut by 5 bases, the J end by 0 bases, with 11 bases between. There are 16 residues in the CDR3. Drawing the rest from reference TRBV2 and TRBJ1-6, the complete variable domain is EPEVTQTPSHQVTQMGQEVILRCVPISNHLYFYWYRQILGQKVEFLVSFYNNEISEKSEIFDDQFSVERPDGSNFTLKIRSTKLEDSAMYFCASSIWAGSYNSPLHFGNGTRLTVT.

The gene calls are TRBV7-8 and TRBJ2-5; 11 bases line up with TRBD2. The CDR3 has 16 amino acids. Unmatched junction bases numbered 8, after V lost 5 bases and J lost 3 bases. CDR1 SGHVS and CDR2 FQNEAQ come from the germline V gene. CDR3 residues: CASSRPMTSGEETQYF. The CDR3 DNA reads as TGTGCCAGCAGCCGACCCATGACTAGCGGGGAAGAGACCCAGTACTTC. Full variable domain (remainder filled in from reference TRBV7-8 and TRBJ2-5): GAGVSQSPRYKVAKRGQDVALRCDPISGHVSLFWYQQALGQGPEFLTYFQNEAQLDKSGLPSDRFFAERPEGSVSTLKIQRTQQEDSAVYLCASSRPMTSGEETQYFGPGTRLLVL.

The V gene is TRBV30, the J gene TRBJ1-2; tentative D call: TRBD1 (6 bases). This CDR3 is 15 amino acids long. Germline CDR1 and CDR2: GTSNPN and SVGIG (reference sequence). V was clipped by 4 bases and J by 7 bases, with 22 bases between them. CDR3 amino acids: CAWTLRGGGRGGYTF. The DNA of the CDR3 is TGTGCCTGGACCCTCAGGGGCGGGGGGAGAGGTGGCTACACCTTC.

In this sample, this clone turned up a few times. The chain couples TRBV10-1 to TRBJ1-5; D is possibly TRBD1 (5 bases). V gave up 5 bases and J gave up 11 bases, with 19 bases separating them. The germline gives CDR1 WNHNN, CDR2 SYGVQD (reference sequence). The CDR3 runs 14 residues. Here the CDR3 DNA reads TGCGCCAGCAGTAAATACCTGAGAGACAGTTCCCAGCATTTT. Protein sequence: CASSKYLRDSSQHF.

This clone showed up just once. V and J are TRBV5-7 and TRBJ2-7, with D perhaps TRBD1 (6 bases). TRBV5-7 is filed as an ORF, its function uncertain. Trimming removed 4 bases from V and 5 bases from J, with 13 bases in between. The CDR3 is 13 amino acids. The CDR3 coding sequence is TGTGCCAGCAGCCCATACAGGGAACACGAGCAGTACGTC. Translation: CASSPYREHEQYV.

The CDR3 DNA follows: TGTGCCAGCTCAAGTGGGGCCCGAGCCCCTGAAGCTTTCTTT. Translating gives CASSSGARAPEAFF. The chain is built from TRBV18 and TRBJ1-1; weak D call: TRBD1 (5 bases). From germline, CDR1 is KGHSH and CDR2 LQKENI. Trimming pared 5 bases from V and 6 bases from J, leaving 16 bases between. This CDR3 is built from 14 residues.

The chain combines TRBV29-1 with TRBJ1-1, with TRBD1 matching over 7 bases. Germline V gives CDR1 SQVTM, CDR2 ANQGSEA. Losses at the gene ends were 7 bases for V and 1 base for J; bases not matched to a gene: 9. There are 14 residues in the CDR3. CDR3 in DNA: TGCAGCGGGCTGATCGGGACAGCGAACACTGAAGCTTTCTTT. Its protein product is CSGLIGTANTEAFF.

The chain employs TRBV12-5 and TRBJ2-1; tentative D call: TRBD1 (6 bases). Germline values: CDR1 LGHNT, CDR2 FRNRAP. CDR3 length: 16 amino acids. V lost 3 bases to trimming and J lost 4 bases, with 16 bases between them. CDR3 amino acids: CASGLIHRATYNEQFF. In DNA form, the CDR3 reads TGTGCTAGTGGTTTAATTCACAGGGCAACATACAATGAGCAGTTCTTC.

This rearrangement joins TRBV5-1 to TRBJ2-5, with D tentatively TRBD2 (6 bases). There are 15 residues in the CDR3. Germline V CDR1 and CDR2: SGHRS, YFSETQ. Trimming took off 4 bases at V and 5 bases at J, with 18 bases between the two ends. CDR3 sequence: CASSPGTGDEETQYF. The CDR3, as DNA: TGCGCCAGCAGCCCCGGGACGGGGGATGAGGAGACCCAGTACTTC.

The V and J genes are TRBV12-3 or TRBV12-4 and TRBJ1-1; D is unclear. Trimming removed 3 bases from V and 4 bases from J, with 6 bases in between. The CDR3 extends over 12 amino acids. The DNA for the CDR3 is TGTGCCAGCAGTTTCTTCGGCACTGAAGCTTTCTTT. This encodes CASSFFGTEAFF.

The CDR3 bases are TGTGCCAGCAGTGAGGGCAGGGGGCATACCGGGGAGCTGTTTTTT. Amino acid sequence: CASSEGRGHTGELFF. The J gene is TRBJ2-2, the V gene TRBV25-1; 8 positions match TRBD1. This CDR3 region has 15 residues. Germline CDR1 MGHDK, CDR2 SYGVNS. V lost 3 bases to trimming and J lost 5 bases; unmatched junction nucleotides: 5. The full variable domain, in which reference TRBV25-1 and TRBJ2-2 provide the parts outside the CDR3, is EADIYQTPRYLVIGTGKKITLECSQTMGHDKMYWYQQDPGMELHLIHYSYGVNSTEKGDLSSESTVSRIRTEHFPLTLESARPSHTSQYLCASSEGRGHTGELFFGEGSRLTVL.

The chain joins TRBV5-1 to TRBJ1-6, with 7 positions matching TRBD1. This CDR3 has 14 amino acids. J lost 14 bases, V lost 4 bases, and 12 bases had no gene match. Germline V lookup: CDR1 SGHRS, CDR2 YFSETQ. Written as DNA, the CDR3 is TGCGCCAGCAGCCGTGGACAGGCAACGAGGGCCCTCCACTTT. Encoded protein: CASSRGQATRALHF.

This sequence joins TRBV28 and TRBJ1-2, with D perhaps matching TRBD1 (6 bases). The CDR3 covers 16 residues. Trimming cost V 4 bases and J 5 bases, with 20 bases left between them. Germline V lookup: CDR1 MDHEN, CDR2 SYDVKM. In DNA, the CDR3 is TGTGCCAGCAGTTCCCCCCCCGGGGGGGGCGGATATGGCTACACCTTC. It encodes CASSSPPGGGGYGYTF.

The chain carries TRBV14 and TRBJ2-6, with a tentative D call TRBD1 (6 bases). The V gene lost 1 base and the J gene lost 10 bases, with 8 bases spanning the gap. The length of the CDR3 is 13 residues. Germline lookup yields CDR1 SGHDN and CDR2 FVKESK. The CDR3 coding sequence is TGTGCCAGCAGCCAAGTAGGGGGAAACGTCCTGACTTTC. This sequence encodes CASSQVGGNVLTF.

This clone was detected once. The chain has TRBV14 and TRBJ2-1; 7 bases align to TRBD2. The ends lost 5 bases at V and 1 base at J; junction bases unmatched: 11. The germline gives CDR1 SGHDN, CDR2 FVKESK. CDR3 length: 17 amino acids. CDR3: CASSYKSGAPSYNEQFF. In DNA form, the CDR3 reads TGTGCCAGCAGCTACAAAAGCGGGGCTCCTTCCTACAATGAGCAGTTCTTC. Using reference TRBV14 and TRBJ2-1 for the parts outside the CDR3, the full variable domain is EAGVTQFPSHSVIEKGQTVTLRCDPISGHDNLYWYRRVMGKEIKFLLHFVKESKQDESGMPNNRFLAERTGGTYSTLKVQPAELEDSGVYFCASSYKSGAPSYNEQFFGPGTRLTVL.

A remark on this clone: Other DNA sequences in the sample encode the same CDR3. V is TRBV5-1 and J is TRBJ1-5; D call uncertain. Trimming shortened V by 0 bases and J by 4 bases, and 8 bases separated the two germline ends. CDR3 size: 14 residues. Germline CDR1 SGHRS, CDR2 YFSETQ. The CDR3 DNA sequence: TGCGCCAGCAGCTTGGACAGCCTTAATCAGCCCCAGCATTTT. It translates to CASSLDSLNQPQHF.

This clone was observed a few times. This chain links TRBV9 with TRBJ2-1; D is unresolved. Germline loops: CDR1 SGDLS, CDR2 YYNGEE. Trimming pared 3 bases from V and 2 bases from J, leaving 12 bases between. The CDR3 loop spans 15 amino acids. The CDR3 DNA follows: TGTGCCAGCAGCGGTATCCCGTTAACCTACAATGAGCAGTTCTTC. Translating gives CASSGIPLTYNEQFF. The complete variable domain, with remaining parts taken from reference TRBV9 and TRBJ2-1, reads DSGVTQTPKHLITATGQRVTLRCSPRSGDLSVYWYQQSLDQGLQFLIQYYNGEERAKGNILERFSAQQFPDLHSELNLSSLELGDSALYFCASSGIPLTYNEQFFGPGTRLTVL.

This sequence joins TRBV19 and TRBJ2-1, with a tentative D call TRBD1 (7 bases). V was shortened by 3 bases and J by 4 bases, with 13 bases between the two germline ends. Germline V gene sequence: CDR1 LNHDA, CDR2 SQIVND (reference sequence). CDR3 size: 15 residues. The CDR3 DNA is TGTGCCAGTAGTATTGGAGGGGGCGCTTACAATGAGCAGTTCTTC. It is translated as CASSIGGGAYNEQFF.

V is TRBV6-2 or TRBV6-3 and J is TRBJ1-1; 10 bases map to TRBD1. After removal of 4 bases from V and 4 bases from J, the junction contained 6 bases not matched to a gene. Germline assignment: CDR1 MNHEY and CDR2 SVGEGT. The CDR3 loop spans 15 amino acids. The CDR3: CASSSWGQGSTEAFF. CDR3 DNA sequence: TGTGCCAGCAGTTCCTGGGGACAGGGGAGCACTGAAGCTTTCTTT.

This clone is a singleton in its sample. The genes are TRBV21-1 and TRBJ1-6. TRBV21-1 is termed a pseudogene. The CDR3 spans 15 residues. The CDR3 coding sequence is TGTGCCAGCAGGTGGGAGAGGGTTCATAATTCACCCCTCCACTTT. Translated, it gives CASRWERVHNSPLHF.

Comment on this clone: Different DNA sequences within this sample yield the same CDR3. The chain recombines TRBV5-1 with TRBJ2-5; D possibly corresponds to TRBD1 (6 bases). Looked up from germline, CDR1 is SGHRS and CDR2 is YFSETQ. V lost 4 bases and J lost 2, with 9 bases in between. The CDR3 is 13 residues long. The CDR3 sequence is CASSPGQQETQYF. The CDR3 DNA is TGCGCCAGCAGCCCTGGACAGCAAGAGACCCAGTACTTC.

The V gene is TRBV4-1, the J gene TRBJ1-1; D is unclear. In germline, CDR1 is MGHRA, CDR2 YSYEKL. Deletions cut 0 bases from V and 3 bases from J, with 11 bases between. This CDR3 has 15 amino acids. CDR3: CASSQDEYGYTEAFF. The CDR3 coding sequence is TGCGCCAGCAGCCAAGATGAATACGGGTACACTGAAGCTTTCTTT.

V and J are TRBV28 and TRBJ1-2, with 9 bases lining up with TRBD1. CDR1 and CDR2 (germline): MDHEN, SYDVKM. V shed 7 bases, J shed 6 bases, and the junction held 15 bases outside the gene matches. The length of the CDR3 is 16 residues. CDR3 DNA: TGTGCCAGCACCTCAGCCCCCGGGACAGGGACTAATGGCTACACCTTC. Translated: CASTSAPGTGTNGYTF.

Here the CDR3 DNA reads TGTGCCAGCAGCTTGAAGCTTTCTAATGGCTACACCTTC. Protein: CASSLKLSNGYTF. The V gene is TRBV5-6, the J gene TRBJ1-2; D ambiguous. V was clipped by 1 base and J by 6 bases, with 10 bases between them. Looked up from germline, CDR1 is SGHDT and CDR2 is YYEEEE. The CDR3 covers 13 residues.